These 6 T cell receptor beta chains were sequenced from one sample in a study of T cell responses to AZD1222 COVID-19 vaccine. Sequenced by immunoSEQ multiplex PCR; TCRdb stores in-frame clones only, minus some. The sample gives around 150,000 clones, more than 85% of which show up once; approximately 3.5% is in the top ten. This sample comprised peripheral blood, obtained 28 days after the second AZD1222 dose. The receptors shown here come from an adult who received the AZD1222 COVID-19 vaccine.

In regard to this clone: The junction departs from the called germline gene at one end, perhaps through a read error. This chain connects TRBV5-1 to TRBJ2-7, with TRBD2 matching over 16 bases. The germline CDR1 and CDR2 sequences are SGHRS and YFSETQ. This CDR3 region has 19 residues. CDR3 nucleotides: TGCGCCAGCAGTTTGGGACTAGCGGGAGGGACACTAGGGTCCTACGAGCAGTACTTC. Its translation is CASSLGLAGGTLGSYEQYF.

The V and J genes are TRBV6-1 and TRBJ1-4; TRBD1 might be the D (6 bases). This CDR3 has 12 residues. Deletions cut 3 bases from V and 7 bases from J, with 6 bases between. CDR1 and CDR2 from the germline V gene are MNHNS and SASEGT. The CDR3 here is CASSDRGEKLFF. The CDR3 DNA is TGTGCCAGCAGTGACAGGGGTGAAAAACTGTTTTTT.

The chain joins TRBV5-1 to TRBJ1-4, with 8 positions matching TRBD1. The CDR3 contains 16 residues. Germline CDR1 reads SGHRS; CDR2 reads YFSETQ. J gave up 8 bases and V 0 bases, and 9 bases lay outside the gene matches. The CDR3 reads CASSLVAGTGGEKLFF. Here the CDR3 DNA reads TGCGCCAGCAGCTTGGTGGCCGGGACAGGCGGGGAAAAACTGTTTTTT.

This clone was seen once. The V and J genes are TRBV3-1 (or the pseudogene TRBV3-2) and TRBJ2-7; weak D call: TRBD1 (5 bases). The V gene lost 3 bases and the J gene lost 5 bases, with 14 bases spanning the gap. The germline V gene has CDR1 LGHDT and CDR2 YNNKEL (reference sequence). The CDR3 loop spans 14 amino acids. The chain's CDR3 is CASSQQGSVNEQYF. The DNA of the CDR3 is TGTGCCAGCAGCCAGCAGGGCTCGGTAAACGAGCAGTACTTC.

This sequence joins TRBV5-3 and TRBJ2-7; D is undetermined. TRBV5-3 is flagged as an ORF with uncertain function. The CDR3 loop spans 15 amino acids. V lost 0 bases and J lost 3, with 13 bases in between. The CDR3, as DNA: TGTGCCAGAAGCTTGGCTAGTCCGACTGACTACGAGCAGTACTTC. This gives the protein CARSLASPTDYEQYF.

The CDR3 coding sequence is TGTGCCAGCAGACGGACTAGCGGAGACACCGGGGAGCTGTTTTTT. It yields the protein CASRRTSGDTGELFF. The chain couples TRBV2 to TRBJ2-2, with TRBD2 matching 10 bases. With V trimmed by 6 bases and J by 3 bases, 4 bases remained unmatched. The CDR3 runs 15 residues. The germline V gene has CDR1 SNHLY and CDR2 FYNNEI.